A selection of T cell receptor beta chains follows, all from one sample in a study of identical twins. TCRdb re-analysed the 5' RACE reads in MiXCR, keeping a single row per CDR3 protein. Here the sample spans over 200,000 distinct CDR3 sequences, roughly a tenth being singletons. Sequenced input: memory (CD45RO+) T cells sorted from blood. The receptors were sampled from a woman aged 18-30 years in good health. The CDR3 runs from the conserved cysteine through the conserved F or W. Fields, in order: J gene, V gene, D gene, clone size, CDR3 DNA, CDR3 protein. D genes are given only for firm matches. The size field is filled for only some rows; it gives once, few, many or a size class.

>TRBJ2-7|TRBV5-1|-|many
TGCGCCAGCAGCGGTGTCGCGGACGAGCAGTACTTC
CASSGVADEQYF
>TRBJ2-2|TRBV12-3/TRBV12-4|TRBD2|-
TGTGCCAGCAGTTTGGGACTAGTTCACACCGGGGAGCTGTTTTTT
CASSLGLVHTGELFF
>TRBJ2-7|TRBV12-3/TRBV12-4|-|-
TGTGCCAGCACTCCTACAGGAGCCGAGCAGTACTTC
CASTPTGAEQYF
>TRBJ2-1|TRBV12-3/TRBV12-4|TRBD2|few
TGTGCCAGCAGTTTTTCTAGCGGGAGAAATGAGCAGTTCTTC
CASSFSSGRNEQFF
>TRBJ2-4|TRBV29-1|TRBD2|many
TGCAGCGTTTGGAACCTGACTAGCGGGGTAGCCAAAAACATTCAGTACTTC
CSVWNLTSGVAKNIQYF
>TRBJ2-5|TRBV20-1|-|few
TGCAGTGCTAGAGTTTTTGGGGAAGAGACCCAGTACTTC
CSARVFGEETQYF
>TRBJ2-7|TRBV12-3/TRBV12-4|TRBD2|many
TGTGCCAGCAGTTTTGCTGGGGGGGAATACGAGCAGTACTTC
CASSFAGGEYEQYF
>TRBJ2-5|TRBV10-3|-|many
TGTGCCATCAGTTTTCGGGGGGAGACCCAGTACTTC
CAISFRGETQYF
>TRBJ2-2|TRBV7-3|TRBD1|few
TGTGCCAGCCAGGGACAGCCAAACACCGGGGAGCTGTTTTTT
CASQGQPNTGELFF
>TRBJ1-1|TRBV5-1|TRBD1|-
TGCGCCAGCAGCGGGACAGGGGGAGGGGGTAGCGCTGAAGCTTTCTTT
CASSGTGGGGSAEAFF
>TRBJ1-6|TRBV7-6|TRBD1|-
TGTGCCAGCAGCTTATCAGGGGGCCCGGATTCACCCCTCCACTTT
CASSLSGGPDSPLHF
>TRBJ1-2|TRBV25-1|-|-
TGTGCCAGCAGCCTAACGGGGGGGAGTAACTATGGCTACACCTTC
CASSLTGGSNYGYTF
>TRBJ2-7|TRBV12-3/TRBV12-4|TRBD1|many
TGTGCCAGCAGTGCAGGGGACAGGTCCTACGAGCAGTACTTC
CASSAGDRSYEQYF
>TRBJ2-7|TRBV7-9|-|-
TGTGCCAGCAGCTTAGATGGACAGTCCTACGAGCAGTACTTC
CASSLDGQSYEQYF
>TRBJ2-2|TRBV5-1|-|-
TGCGCCAGCAGCATGACTATTAACACCGGGGAGCTGTTTTTT
CASSMTINTGELFF
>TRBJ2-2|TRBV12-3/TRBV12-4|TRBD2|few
TGTGCCAGCAGCCTTGGACTAGCGGGAGTCACCGGGGAGCTGTTTTTT
CASSLGLAGVTGELFF
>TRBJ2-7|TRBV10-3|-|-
TGTGCCATCAGTCCAGGGTCCACCTACGAGCAGTACTTC
CAISPGSTYEQYF
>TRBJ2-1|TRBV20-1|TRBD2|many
TGCAGTGCTAGACAAGTGAGCGGGGGGATGAGCTCCTACAATGAGCAGTTCTTC
CSARQVSGGMSSYNEQFF
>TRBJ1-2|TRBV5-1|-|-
TGCGCCAGCAGCTTCGGGGGCACAGAGTATGGCTACACCTTC
CASSFGGTEYGYTF
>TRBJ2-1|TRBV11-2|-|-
TGTGCCAGCAGCCAAACAGGTAGCTCCTACAATGAGCAGTTCTTC
CASSQTGSSYNEQFF
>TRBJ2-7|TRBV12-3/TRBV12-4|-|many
TGTGCCAGCAGTCCGTCATGGGCGGCCACCTACGAGCAGTACTTC
CASSPSWAATYEQYF
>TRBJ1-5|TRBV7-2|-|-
TGTGCCAGCAGCTCAGGGAATCAGCCCCAGCATTTT
CASSSGNQPQHF
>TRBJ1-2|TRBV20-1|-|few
TGCAGTGCCCCTACCCAGGGGTCCTATGGCTACACCTTC
CSAPTQGSYGYTF
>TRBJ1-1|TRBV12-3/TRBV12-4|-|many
TGTGCCAGCAGTTCCGCCGGGTTGAAAGCTTTCTTT
CASSSAGLKAFF
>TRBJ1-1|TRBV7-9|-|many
TGTGCCAGCAGCCCACAGTACACTGAAGCTTTCTTT
CASSPQYTEAFF
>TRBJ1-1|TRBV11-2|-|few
TGTGCCAGCAGCTTAGGAGGGCTCCAAGCTTTCTTT
CASSLGGLQAFF
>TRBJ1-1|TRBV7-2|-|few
TGTGCCAGCAGCTTAGGAGTCCTGAACACTGAAGCTTTCTTT
CASSLGVLNTEAFF
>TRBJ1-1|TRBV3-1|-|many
TGTGCCAGCAGCCAAGTAGGGGTCTCTGAAGCTTTCTTT
CASSQVGVSEAFF
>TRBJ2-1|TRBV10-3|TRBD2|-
TGTGCCATCAGTGACCGGACTAGCGGCCCCTACAATGAGCAGTTCTTC
CAISDRTSGPYNEQFF
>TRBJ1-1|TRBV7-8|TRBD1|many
TGTGCCAGCAGCTTAGCGAACAGGGGCACTGAAGCTTTCTTT
CASSLANRGTEAFF
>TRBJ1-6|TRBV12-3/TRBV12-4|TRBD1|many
TGTGCCAGCTTGGACAGGTCTAATTCACCCCTCCACTTT
CASLDRSNSPLHF
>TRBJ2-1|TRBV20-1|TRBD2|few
TGCAGTGCTAGAGATCTTGGGACTAGCGGGAGGCGGTATCTATATGAGCAGTTCTTC
CSARDLGTSGRRYLYEQFF
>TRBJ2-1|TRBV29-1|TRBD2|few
TGCAGCGTCGAAGCGGGGGGGCTCTACAATGAGCAGTTCTTC
CSVEAGGLYNEQFF
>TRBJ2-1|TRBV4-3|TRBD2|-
TGCGCCAGCAGCCGCTCGGGACTAAGAGACAATGAGCAGTTCTTC
CASSRSGLRDNEQFF
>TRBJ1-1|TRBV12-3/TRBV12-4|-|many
TGTGCCAGCAGTCCTTGGGGAGAATGGGACACTGAAGCTTTCTTT
CASSPWGEWDTEAFF
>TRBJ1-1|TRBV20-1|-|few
TGCAGTGCTAAAGAGGATACTAACACTGAAGCTTTCTTT
CSAKEDTNTEAFF
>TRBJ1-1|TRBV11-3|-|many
TGTGCCAGCAGCCCCGACGGGGGTCATACTGAAGCTTTCTTT
CASSPDGGHTEAFF
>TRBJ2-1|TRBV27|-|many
TGTGCCAGCTCCCTCAGGAGCTCCTACAATGAGCAGTTCTTC
CASSLRSSYNEQFF
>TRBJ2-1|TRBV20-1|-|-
TGCAGTGCTAGCGTTCGGAGTACGAATGAGCAGTTCTTC
CSASVRSTNEQFF
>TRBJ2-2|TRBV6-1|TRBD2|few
TGTGCCAGCAAATATGGGACTAGCGGGAGTGGCACCGGGGAGCTGTTTTTT
CASKYGTSGSGTGELFF
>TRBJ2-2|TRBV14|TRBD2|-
TGTGCCAGCAATGGACTAGCAGGCGCCGGGGAGCTGTTTTTT
CASNGLAGAGELFF
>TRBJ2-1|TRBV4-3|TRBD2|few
TGCGCCAGCAGCAGGAAGGGGGCTAGCGGGAGACAGGAGCAGTTCTTC
CASSRKGASGRQEQFF